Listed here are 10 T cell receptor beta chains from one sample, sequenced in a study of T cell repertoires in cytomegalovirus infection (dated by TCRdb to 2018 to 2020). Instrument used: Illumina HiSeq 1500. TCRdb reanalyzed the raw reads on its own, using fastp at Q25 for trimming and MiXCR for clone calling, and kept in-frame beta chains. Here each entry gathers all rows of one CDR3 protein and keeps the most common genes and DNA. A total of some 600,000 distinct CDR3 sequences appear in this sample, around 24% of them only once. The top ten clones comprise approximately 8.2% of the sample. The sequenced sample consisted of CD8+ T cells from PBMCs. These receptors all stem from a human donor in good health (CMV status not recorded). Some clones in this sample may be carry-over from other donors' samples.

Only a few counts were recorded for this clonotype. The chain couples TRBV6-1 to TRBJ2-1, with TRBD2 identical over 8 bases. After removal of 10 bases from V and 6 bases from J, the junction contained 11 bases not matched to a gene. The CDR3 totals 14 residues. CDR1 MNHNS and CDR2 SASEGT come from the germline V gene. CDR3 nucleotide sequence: TGTGCCACCTTACCGGGGGGGGCTGCCAATGAGCAGTTCTTC. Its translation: CATLPGGAANEQFF.

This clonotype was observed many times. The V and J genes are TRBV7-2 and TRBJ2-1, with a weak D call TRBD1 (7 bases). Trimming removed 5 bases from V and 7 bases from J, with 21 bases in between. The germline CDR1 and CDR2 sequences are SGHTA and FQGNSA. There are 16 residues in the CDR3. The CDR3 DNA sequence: TGTGCCAGCAGCCAATTCCCCCGGACAGGAGGGAATGAGCAGTTCTTC. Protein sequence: CASSQFPRTGGNEQFF.

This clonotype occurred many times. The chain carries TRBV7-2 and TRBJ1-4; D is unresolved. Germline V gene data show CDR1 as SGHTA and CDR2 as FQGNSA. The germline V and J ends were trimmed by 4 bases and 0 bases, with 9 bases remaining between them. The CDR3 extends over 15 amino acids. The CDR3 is CASSSSLSTNEKLFF. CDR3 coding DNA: TGTGCCAGCAGCTCAAGTCTCTCAACTAATGAAAAACTGTTTTTT.

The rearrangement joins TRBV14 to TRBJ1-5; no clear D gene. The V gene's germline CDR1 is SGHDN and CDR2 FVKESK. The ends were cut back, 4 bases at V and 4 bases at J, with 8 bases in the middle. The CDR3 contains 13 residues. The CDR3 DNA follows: TGTGCCAGCAGCCGTGGACGTAATCAGCCCCAGCATTTT. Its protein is CASSRGRNQPQHF.

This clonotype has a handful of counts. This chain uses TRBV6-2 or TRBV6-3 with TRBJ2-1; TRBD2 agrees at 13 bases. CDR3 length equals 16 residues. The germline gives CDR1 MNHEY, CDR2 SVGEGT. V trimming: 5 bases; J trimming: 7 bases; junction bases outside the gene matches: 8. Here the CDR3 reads CASSLQLAGGLNEQFF. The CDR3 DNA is TGTGCCAGCAGTCTCCAACTAGCGGGGGGGCTTAATGAGCAGTTCTTC.

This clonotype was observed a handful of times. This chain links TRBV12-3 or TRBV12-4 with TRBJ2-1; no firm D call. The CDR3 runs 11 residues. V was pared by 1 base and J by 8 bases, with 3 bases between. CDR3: CASSLVYEQFF. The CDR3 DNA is TGTGCCAGCAGTTTAGTGTATGAGCAGTTCTTC.

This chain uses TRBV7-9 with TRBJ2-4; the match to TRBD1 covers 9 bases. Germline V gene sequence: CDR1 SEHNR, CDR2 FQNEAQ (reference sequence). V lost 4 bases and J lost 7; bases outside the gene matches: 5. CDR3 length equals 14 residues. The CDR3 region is CASSSEGQGNIQYF. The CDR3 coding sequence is TGTGCCAGCAGCTCAGAAGGACAGGGGAACATTCAGTACTTC.

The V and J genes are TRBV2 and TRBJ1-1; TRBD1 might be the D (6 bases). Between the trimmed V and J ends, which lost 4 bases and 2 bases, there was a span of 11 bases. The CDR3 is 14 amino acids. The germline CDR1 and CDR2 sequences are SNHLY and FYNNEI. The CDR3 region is CASSGTQGNTEAFF. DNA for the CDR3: TGTGCCAGCAGTGGAACACAGGGTAACACTGAAGCTTTCTTT.

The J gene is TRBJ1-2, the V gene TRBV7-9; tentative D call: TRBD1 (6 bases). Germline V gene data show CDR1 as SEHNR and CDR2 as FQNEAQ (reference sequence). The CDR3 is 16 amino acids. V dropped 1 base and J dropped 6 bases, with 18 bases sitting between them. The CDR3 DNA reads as TGTGCCAGCAGCTTAGGCCCCGACAGGCCCAGGGATGGCTACACCTTC. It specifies CASSLGPDRPRDGYTF. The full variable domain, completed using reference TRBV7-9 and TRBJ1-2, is DTGVSQNPRHKITKRGQNVTFRCDPISEHNRLYWYRQTLGQGPEFLTYFQNEAQLEKSRLLSDRFSAERPKGSFSTLEIQRTEQGDSAMYLCASSLGPDRPRDGYTFGSGTRLTVV.

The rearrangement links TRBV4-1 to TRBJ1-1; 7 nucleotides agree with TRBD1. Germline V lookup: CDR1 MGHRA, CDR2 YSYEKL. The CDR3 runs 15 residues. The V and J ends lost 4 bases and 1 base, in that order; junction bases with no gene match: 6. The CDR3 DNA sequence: TGCGCCAGCAGCCTTGCGGGGACAGCGAACACTGAAGCTTTCTTT. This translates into CASSLAGTANTEAFF.